This T cell receptor (beta chain) is from a study of OX40 agonist ivuxolimab in advanced cancers. Study-level background: Patients receiving dose escalation had hepatocellular carcinoma, melanoma, renal cell or head and neck cancer.

Measured with immunoSEQ multiplex PCR; TCRdb has only the in-frame clones, and not every one. This sample yields 45,000 to 65,000 clones, of which approximately 75% are seen a single time; about 0.69% belongs to the top ten. The sequence came from an adult with an advanced solid tumor such as melanoma, head and neck, liver or kidney cancer. This sample comprised CD4+ or CD8+ T cells sorted from blood, obtained in a trial of the OX40 agonist ivuxolimab.

The CDR3 loop reads CASSLRVEDTQYF. In nucleotides, the CDR3 is TGTGCCAGCAGCTTACGGGTTGAGGATACGCAGTATTTT. The rearrangement uses TRBV5-6 and TRBJ2-3, with D unresolved. V lost 2 bases, J lost 6 bases, and 10 bases lay in between. The CDR3 runs to 13 residues. CDR1 SGHDT and CDR2 YYEEEE come from the germline V gene.